One and the same sample provided the 3 T cell receptor beta chains below, sequenced in a study of blood T cell repertoires in COVID-19. TCRdb's table, derived via immunoSEQ multiplex PCR, lists solely in-frame clones and lacks some. Altogether nearly 45,000 clones are present, 70% to 85% being singletons, with the ten largest covering roughly 30%. Sequenced material: peripheral blood. These TCRs come from a woman older than 75 with acute or convalescent COVID-19.

The chain joins TRBV28 to TRBJ2-3; TRBD2 agrees at 8 bases. Germline CDR1 is MDHEN and CDR2 is SYDVKM. This CDR3 has 14 amino acids. V gave up 7 bases and J gave up 4 bases; unmatched junction bases: 7. CDR3: CASNTAGDADTQYF. CDR3 bases: TGTGCCAGCAACACAGCGGGAGACGCAGATACGCAGTATTTT.

This sequence joins TRBV24-1 and TRBJ1-1; D might be TRBD1 (6 bases). Germline CDR1 reads KGHDR; CDR2 reads SFDVKD. CDR3 length: 13 amino acids. Trimming took off 10 bases at V and 5 bases at J, with 16 bases between the two ends. CDR3: CATRGAEGTEAFF. DNA for the CDR3: TGTGCCACACGGGGGGCGGAAGGAACTGAAGCTTTCTTT.

This chain links TRBV5-1 with TRBJ1-6; 9 bases line up with TRBD1. The CDR3 runs to 15 residues. Germline assignment: CDR1 SGHRS and CDR2 YFSETQ. V lost 1 base and J lost 9; bases outside the gene matches: 5. The chain's CDR3 is CASSLKGQGSSPLHF. CDR3 nucleotides: TGCGCCAGCAGCTTGAAGGGACAGGGTTCTTCACCCCTCCACTTT.